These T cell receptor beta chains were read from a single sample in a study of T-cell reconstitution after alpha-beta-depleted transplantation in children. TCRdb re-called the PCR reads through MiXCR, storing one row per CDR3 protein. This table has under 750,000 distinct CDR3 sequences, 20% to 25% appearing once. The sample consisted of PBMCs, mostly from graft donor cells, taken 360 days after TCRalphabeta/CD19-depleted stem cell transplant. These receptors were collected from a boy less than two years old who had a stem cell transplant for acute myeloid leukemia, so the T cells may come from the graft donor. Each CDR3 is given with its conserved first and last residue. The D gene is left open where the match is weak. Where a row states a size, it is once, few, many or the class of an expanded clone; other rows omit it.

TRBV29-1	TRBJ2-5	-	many	TGCAGCGTTGAGTTCGGGGGCCAAGACCAAGAGACCCAGTACTTC	CSVEFGGQDQETQYF
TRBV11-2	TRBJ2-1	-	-	TGTGCCAGCAGCTTGTTTACCGACCCGAGACTACGAAATGAGCAGTTCTTC	CASSLFTDPRLRNEQFF
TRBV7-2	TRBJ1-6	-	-	TGTGCCAGCAGCTTAGGAGATTTCTATAATTCACCCCTCCACTTT	CASSLGDFYNSPLHF
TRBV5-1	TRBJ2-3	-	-	TGCGCCAGCAGGCGGGGGACAGATCCAGATACGCAGTATTTT	CASRRGTDPDTQYF
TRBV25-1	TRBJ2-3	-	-	TGTGCCAGCAGTGAATCCGTTGTGACTAGTTCAGATACGCAGTATTTT	CASSESVVTSSDTQYF
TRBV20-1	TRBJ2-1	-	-	TGCTGTGCTGACGGCAAACAGGCGGATCGCTCCTACAATGAGCAGTTCTTC	CCADGKQADRSYNEQFF
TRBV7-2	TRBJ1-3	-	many	TGTGCCAGCAGCTTAAAGGGCTCTGGAAACACCATATATTTT	CASSLKGSGNTIYF
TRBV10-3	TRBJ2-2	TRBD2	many	TGTGCCATCAGCGATCTAGCGGGGGGACACACCGGGGAGCTGTTTTTT	CAISDLAGGHTGELFF
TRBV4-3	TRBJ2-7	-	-	TGCGCCAGCAGCCAAAATAAGGGGGAAAGGCACGAGCAGTACTTC	CASSQNKGERHEQYF
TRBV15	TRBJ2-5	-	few	TGTGCCACCAGCAAACAGGGGGGGGATCAAGAGACCCAGTACTTC	CATSKQGGDQETQYF
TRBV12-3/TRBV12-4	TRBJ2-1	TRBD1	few	TGTGCCAGCAGCCGGACAGGGCCAACTCGCAATGAGCAGTTCTTC	CASSRTGPTRNEQFF
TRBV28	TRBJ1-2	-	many	TGTGCCAGCAGTGGGGGCTATGGCTACACCTTC	CASSGGYGYTF
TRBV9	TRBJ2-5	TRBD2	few	TGTGCCAGCAGCTCCAGAGGGACTAGGGGTGAGACCCAGTACTTC	CASSSRGTRGETQYF
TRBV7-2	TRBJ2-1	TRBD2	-	TGTGCCAGCATTAGGGGACTAGCGGTCGATGAGCAGTTCTTC	CASIRGLAVDEQFF